The rows below give T cell receptor beta chains drawn from one sample of a study of patients and donors after allogeneic stem cell transplantation. TCRdb processed the RT-PCR reads anew with MiXCR; each CDR3 protein has one entry. The sample lists about 8,800 distinct CDR3 sequences; roughly 4% were seen once. The sample consisted of blood, either unsorted or a sorted T cell fraction (not recorded which). The receptor set was obtained from a human donor who was either an allogeneic HSCT recipient or a stem cell or donor lymphocyte infusion donor (not recorded which). It is not recorded whose cells these are; they may come from a transplant donor. Each CDR3 is given with its conserved first and last residue. Fields, in order: V gene, clone size, J gene, D gene, CDR3 DNA, CDR3 protein. D genes are given only for firm matches. Some rows mark clone size as missing; the rest say once, few, many or name a class of expanded clone.

v_call: TRBV7-9; clone_size: many; j_call: TRBJ2-7; d_call: NA; cdr3_nt: TGTGCCAGCACCTTATATCCCGCGAGCTACGAGCAGTACTTC; cdr3_aa: CASTLYPASYEQYF
v_call: TRBV5-1; clone_size: medium-sized; j_call: TRBJ2-2; d_call: TRBD1; cdr3_nt: TGCGCCAGCAGCCCGGGACAGGTGAACACCGGGGAGCTGTTTTTT; cdr3_aa: CASSPGQVNTGELFF
v_call: TRBV18; clone_size: many; j_call: TRBJ1-4; d_call: NA; cdr3_nt: TGTGCCACCGTCCGGGACCTCGACGAAAAACTGTTTTTT; cdr3_aa: CATVRDLDEKLFF
v_call: TRBV4-3; clone_size: many; j_call: TRBJ2-7; d_call: TRBD2; cdr3_nt: TGCGCCAGCAGCCAAACAAGCAGCGGGAGAGTTTACTTC; cdr3_aa: CASSQTSSGRVYF
v_call: TRBV21-1; clone_size: NA; j_call: TRBJ2-3; d_call: NA; cdr3_nt: TGTGCCAGCAGCACCCCGGGCCCGGGGGGCACAGATACGCAGTATTTT; cdr3_aa: CASSTPGPGGTDTQYF
v_call: TRBV4-1; clone_size: many; j_call: TRBJ2-7; d_call: TRBD1; cdr3_nt: TGCGCCAGCAGCCAAGCGCAGGGGGCCTCCTACGAGCAGTACTTC; cdr3_aa: CASSQAQGASYEQYF
v_call: TRBV7-8; clone_size: many; j_call: TRBJ1-6; d_call: NA; cdr3_nt: TGTGCCAGCAGCTTAGGGGGTGGCTATAATTCACCCCTCCACTTT; cdr3_aa: CASSLGGGYNSPLHF
v_call: TRBV28; clone_size: many; j_call: TRBJ2-1; d_call: TRBD1; cdr3_nt: TGTGCCAGCATCGGACAGGGATCCTACAATGAGCAGTTCTTC; cdr3_aa: CASIGQGSYNEQFF
v_call: TRBV7-9; clone_size: many; j_call: TRBJ2-7; d_call: TRBD2; cdr3_nt: TGTGCCAGCAGCTTATGGCTAGCGGGAGTAACCTACGAGCAGTACTTC; cdr3_aa: CASSLWLAGVTYEQYF
v_call: TRBV7-9; clone_size: many; j_call: TRBJ2-7; d_call: NA; cdr3_nt: TGTGCCAGCAGCTTCGGGGGTACGAGTAACGAGCAGTACTTC; cdr3_aa: CASSFGGTSNEQYF
v_call: TRBV18; clone_size: many; j_call: TRBJ2-3; d_call: NA; cdr3_nt: TGTGCCAGCTTATACGGGTTCACCACAGATACGCAGTATTTT; cdr3_aa: CASLYGFTTDTQYF
v_call: TRBV30; clone_size: many; j_call: TRBJ1-5; d_call: NA; cdr3_nt: TGTGCCTGGAGTAGGCAGTCGCATCAGCCCCAGCATTTT; cdr3_aa: CAWSRQSHQPQHF
v_call: TRBV2; clone_size: many; j_call: TRBJ2-5; d_call: TRBD2; cdr3_nt: TGTGCCAGCCGACGGACTAGCTGGGGAGAGACCCAGTACTTC; cdr3_aa: CASRRTSWGETQYF
v_call: TRBV5-4; clone_size: many; j_call: TRBJ2-1; d_call: NA; cdr3_nt: TGTGCCAGCAGCTCCGCAAAGAGCTCCTACAATGAGCAGTTCTTC; cdr3_aa: CASSSAKSSYNEQFF
v_call: TRBV10-3; clone_size: many; j_call: TRBJ1-1; d_call: NA; cdr3_nt: TGTGCCATCAGTGAGCGGGACGGGGGTGGCACTGAAGCTTTCTTT; cdr3_aa: CAISERDGGGTEAFF
v_call: TRBV29-1; clone_size: medium-sized; j_call: TRBJ1-4; d_call: NA; cdr3_nt: TGCAGCGTTGGGGGGCGCACTAATGAAAAACTGTTTTTT; cdr3_aa: CSVGGRTNEKLFF
v_call: TRBV6-5; clone_size: medium-sized; j_call: TRBJ2-1; d_call: TRBD2; cdr3_nt: TGTGCCAGCAGCACGACTAGCGGGTCCTACAATGAGCAGTTCTTC; cdr3_aa: CASSTTSGSYNEQFF
v_call: TRBV18; clone_size: many; j_call: TRBJ2-2; d_call: TRBD1; cdr3_nt: TGTGCCAGCTCACCACGACAGGGGGACACCGGGGAGCTGTTTTTT; cdr3_aa: CASSPRQGDTGELFF